This record concerns one TCR beta chain sequence. What it binds is unknown. These data originate in a study of blood T cells in healthy people across ages. Combining a sample-barcoded 5' primer with a J-beta primer mix, a second PCR ran for roughly 7 to 12 cycles. Each of the cDNA molecules was tagged by a template-switch adaptor with 12 random nucleotides. Every sample gave at least 3 million paired-end reads containing CDR3. MiXCR was run by TCRdb on the 5' RACE reads, yielding one entry per CDR3 protein. The profile shows hundreds of thousands of distinct CDR3 sequences, roughly half of them singletons. Each donor's blood draw was 7.5 to 10 milliliters of peripheral blood. Study-level findings and limits: Roughly linearly, TCR beta diversity per million T cells fell as age increased.

Trimming stripped 4 bases from V and 3 bases from J, with 13 bases between. Germline CDR1 reads SGDLS; CDR2 reads YYNGEE. The CDR3 is 14 amino acids. J is TRBJ1-1 and V is TRBV9; D is unclear. The origin of this receptor is a woman older than 75 in good health. Material for sequencing was blood. CDR3 sequence (DNA): TGTGCCAGCAGCCCGACGACATCTTACACTGAAGCTTTCTTT. As protein: CASSPTTSYTEAFF.